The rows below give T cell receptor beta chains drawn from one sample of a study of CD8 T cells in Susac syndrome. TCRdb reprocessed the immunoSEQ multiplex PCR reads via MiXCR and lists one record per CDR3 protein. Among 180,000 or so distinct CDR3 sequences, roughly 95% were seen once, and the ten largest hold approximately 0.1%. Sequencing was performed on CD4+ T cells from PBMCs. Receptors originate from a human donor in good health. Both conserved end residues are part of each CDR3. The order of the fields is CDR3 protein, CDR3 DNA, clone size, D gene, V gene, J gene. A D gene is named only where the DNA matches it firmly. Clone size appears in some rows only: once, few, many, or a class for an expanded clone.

CSVVEGHYEQYF,TGCAGCGTTGTGGAGGGCCACTACGAGCAGTACTTC,NA,NA,TRBV29-1,TRBJ2-7
CASSFGTEKNIQYF,TGTGCCAGCAGCTTCGGGACAGAGAAAAACATTCAGTACTTC,NA,TRBD1,TRBV7-9,TRBJ2-4
CSARDLRGPQPQHF,TGCAGTGCTAGAGATCTAAGGGGGCCGCAGCCCCAGCATTTT,NA,TRBD1,TRBV20-1,TRBJ1-5
CASSPHRPTDEQFF,TGCGCCAGCAGCCCCCATAGGCCAACAGATGAGCAGTTCTTC,NA,NA,TRBV5-1,TRBJ2-1
CASSHLDNQPQHF,TGTGCCAGCAGCCATCTAGACAATCAGCCCCAGCATTTT,NA,NA,TRBV3-1,TRBJ1-5
CSVAPGTANYGYTF,TGCAGCGTTGCCCCCGGGACAGCTAACTATGGCTACACCTTC,NA,TRBD1,TRBV29-1,TRBJ1-2
CASSSGPLRESYEQYF,TGTGCCAGCAGTTCGGGACCCCTGAGAGAGTCCTACGAGCAGTACTTC,NA,NA,TRBV12-3/TRBV12-4,TRBJ2-7
CASRSGTSLNEQFF,TGTGCCAGCAGATCCGGGACTAGTCTCAATGAGCAGTTCTTC,NA,TRBD2,TRBV6-5,TRBJ2-1
CASSLVTGGRNEQYF,TGTGCCAGCAGCTTAGTGACGGGAGGGAGGAACGAGCAGTACTTC,once,TRBD2,TRBV7-2,TRBJ2-7
CASSFPGQLVWKPSSIYGYTF,TGTGCCAGCAGTTTTCCCGGACAGTTAGTATGGAAACCCTCTTCAATCTATGGCTACACCTTC,NA,NA,TRBV28,TRBJ1-2
CASSLAELRSTMNTEAFF,TGTGCCAGCAGCTTAGCAGAATTACGATCCACAATGAACACTGAAGCTTTCTTT,NA,NA,TRBV7-9,TRBJ1-1
CASSYPRGEQFF,TGTGCCAGCAGCTACCCTCGAGGGGAGCAGTTCTTC,NA,NA,TRBV7-9,TRBJ2-1
CSGLTGFNEQFF,TGCAGCGGGTTAACAGGGTTCAATGAGCAGTTCTTC,NA,NA,TRBV29-1,TRBJ2-1
CAWSEPGQPQHF,TGTGCCTGGTCGGAGCCTGGTCAGCCCCAGCATTTT,NA,NA,TRBV30,TRBJ1-5
CASTDREADTQYF,TGTGCCAGCACCGACCGGGAAGCAGATACGCAGTATTTT,NA,NA,TRBV25-1,TRBJ2-3
CAITSWTSGRLSEQFF,TGTGCCATCACCAGCTGGACTAGCGGGAGGTTGAGTGAGCAGTTCTTC,NA,TRBD2,TRBV2,TRBJ2-1
CASNFGYGYTF,TGTGCCTCCAACTTCGGCTATGGCTACACCTTC,NA,NA,TRBV30,TRBJ1-2
CSVRVLAGGNNEQFF,TGCAGCGTACGGGTCCTAGCGGGAGGTAATAATGAGCAGTTCTTC,NA,TRBD2,TRBV29-1,TRBJ2-1
CSAAWMNTEAFF,TGCAGCGCCGCATGGATGAACACTGAAGCTTTCTTT,once,NA,TRBV29-1,TRBJ1-1
CSASPVLAGAYQYF,TGCAGTGCTAGCCCCGTACTAGCGGGCGCTTATCAGTACTTC,NA,TRBD2,TRBV20-1,TRBJ2-7
CASSQGQAGYTF,TGTGCCAGCAGCCAAGGGCAGGCTGGCTACACCTTC,NA,NA,TRBV3-1,TRBJ1-2
CASSLAPTTYEQYF,TGTGCCAGCAGTTTAGCGCCTACAACATACGAGCAGTACTTC,NA,NA,TRBV12-3/TRBV12-4,TRBJ2-7
CASRRRDRFFNEQFF,TGTGCCAGCAGGCGCCGGGACAGGTTTTTCAATGAGCAGTTCTTC,NA,TRBD1,TRBV6-6,TRBJ2-1
CATSSRRTEAFF,TGTGCCACCAGCAGTAGACGTACTGAAGCTTTCTTT,NA,NA,TRBV15,TRBJ1-1
CASSQEEADEAFF,TGTGCCAGCAGCCAAGAGGAAGCAGACGAAGCTTTCTTT,NA,NA,TRBV4-2,TRBJ1-1
CASSIAGPPYEQYF,TGTGCCAGCAGTATAGCGGGACCCCCCTACGAGCAGTACTTC,NA,TRBD2,TRBV28,TRBJ2-7
CASSAGTSGSYNEQFF,TGTGCCAGCAGTGCCGGGACTAGCGGATCCTACAATGAGCAGTTCTTC,NA,TRBD2,TRBV27,TRBJ2-1
CASSSRGPNTGELFF,TGTGCCAGCAGTTCCAGGGGGCCGAACACCGGGGAGCTGTTTTTT,NA,TRBD1,TRBV28,TRBJ2-2
CSARKLAGDPTALREQYF,TGCAGTGCTAGAAAGTTAGCTGGGGACCCGACCGCCTTACGCGAGCAGTACTTC,NA,NA,TRBV20-1,TRBJ2-7
CASRREDRAFF,TGTGCCAGCAGGAGGGAGGATAGGGCTTTCTTT,NA,NA,TRBV6-5,TRBJ1-1
CASSHRGREQYF,TGTGCCAGCAGCCACAGGGGTCGTGAGCAGTACTTC,NA,NA,TRBV4-2,TRBJ2-7
CASSPLIAGAVTQYF,TGTGCCAGCAGCCCACTAATAGCGGGAGCGGTCACGCAGTATTTT,NA,TRBD2,TRBV14,TRBJ2-3
CSKSGASYNEQFF,TGCAGTAAGAGCGGGGCTTCCTACAATGAGCAGTTCTTC,NA,TRBD2,TRBV20-1,TRBJ2-1
CASTSAYNEQFF,TGTGCCAGCACTAGCGCTTACAATGAGCAGTTCTTC,NA,NA,TRBV28,TRBJ2-1
CAWRVFSDEQFF,TGTGCCTGGAGGGTCTTTAGCGATGAGCAGTTCTTC,once,NA,TRBV30,TRBJ2-1
CASSVTLRPDNEQFF,TGTGCCAGCAGCGTCACCCTCCGGCCAGACAATGAGCAGTTCTTC,NA,NA,TRBV7-9,TRBJ2-1
CASSVGRGSYEQYF,TGTGCCAGCAGCGTAGGGCGTGGGTCCTACGAGCAGTACTTC,NA,NA,TRBV9,TRBJ2-7
CSVDAVWGEQYF,TGCAGCGTTGACGCGGTGTGGGGCGAGCAGTACTTC,few,NA,TRBV29-1,TRBJ2-7
CSVDGTGRPYEQYF,TGCAGCGTTGACGGGACAGGGCGGCCCTACGAGCAGTACTTC,NA,TRBD1,TRBV29-1,TRBJ2-7
CSVEGRGQETQYF,TGCAGCGTTGAAGGAAGAGGCCAAGAGACCCAGTACTTC,NA,NA,TRBV29-1,TRBJ2-5
CASSPGGWTGEQYF,TGTGCCAGCAGCCCAGGCGGGTGGACTGGGGAGCAGTACTTC,NA,NA,TRBV7-9,TRBJ2-7
CASSSIQGRGYTF,TGTGCCAGCAGTTCGATACAGGGCCGTGGCTACACCTTC,NA,NA,TRBV27,TRBJ1-2
CSAAGTGANVLTF,TGCAGCGCCGCTGGGACTGGGGCCAACGTCCTGACTTTC,NA,NA,TRBV29-1,TRBJ2-6
CASRSGAGREQFF,TGTGCCAGCAGATCCGGGGCAGGTCGAGAGCAGTTCTTC,once,NA,TRBV7-2,TRBJ2-1
CASSLVAAQNQPQHF,TGTGCCAGCAGTTTGGTGGCAGCTCAGAATCAGCCCCAGCATTTT,NA,NA,TRBV27,TRBJ1-5
CASSHLGLARDEQFF,TGTGCCAGCAGCCACCTGGGACTAGCGAGGGATGAGCAGTTCTTC,once,TRBD2,TRBV5-6,TRBJ2-1
CASSLRVVPYEQYF,TGTGCCAGCAGCTTAAGGGTGGTTCCCTACGAGCAGTACTTC,NA,NA,TRBV7-2,TRBJ2-7
CASNGGGTNEQFF,TGTGCCAGCAACGGGGGGGGAACCAATGAGCAGTTCTTC,NA,TRBD2,TRBV2,TRBJ2-1
CSARLAGGPADTQYF,TGCAGTGCTAGGCTGGCGGGAGGGCCCGCAGATACGCAGTATTTT,NA,TRBD2,TRBV20-1,TRBJ2-3
CSAAVRSYEQYF,TGCAGCGCTGCGGTTAGGTCCTACGAGCAGTACTTC,NA,NA,TRBV29-1,TRBJ2-7
CASSLGTAATIYF,TGTGCCAGCAGCCTAGGGACCGCCGCCACCATATATTTT,NA,NA,TRBV3-1,TRBJ1-3
CSANRAGNTEAFF,TGCAGCGCCAACAGGGCGGGGAACACTGAAGCTTTCTTT,NA,NA,TRBV29-1,TRBJ1-1
CSVAGRDSSTDTQYF,TGCAGCGTTGCGGGCAGGGATTCTAGCACAGATACGCAGTATTTT,NA,NA,TRBV29-1,TRBJ2-3
CASQSSGRRYPADTQYF,TGTGCCAGCCAATCTAGCGGGAGAAGATATCCTGCAGATACGCAGTATTTT,NA,TRBD2,TRBV12-3/TRBV12-4,TRBJ2-3
CASSRDSLNQPQHF,TGTGCCAGCAGCCGGGACAGTCTCAATCAGCCCCAGCATTTT,NA,TRBD1,TRBV7-2,TRBJ1-5
CASSQEGYSSYNEQFF,TGTGCCAGCAGCCAAGAGGGCTACAGCTCCTACAATGAGCAGTTCTTC,once,NA,TRBV14,TRBJ2-1
CAFSPGLDIFEQFF,TGTGCCTTCTCCCCGGGACTAGATATCTTTGAGCAGTTCTTC,NA,TRBD2,TRBV30,TRBJ2-1
CASSQDLGRETQYF,TGCGCCAGCAGCCAAGATTTAGGGAGAGAGACCCAGTACTTC,NA,NA,TRBV4-3,TRBJ2-5